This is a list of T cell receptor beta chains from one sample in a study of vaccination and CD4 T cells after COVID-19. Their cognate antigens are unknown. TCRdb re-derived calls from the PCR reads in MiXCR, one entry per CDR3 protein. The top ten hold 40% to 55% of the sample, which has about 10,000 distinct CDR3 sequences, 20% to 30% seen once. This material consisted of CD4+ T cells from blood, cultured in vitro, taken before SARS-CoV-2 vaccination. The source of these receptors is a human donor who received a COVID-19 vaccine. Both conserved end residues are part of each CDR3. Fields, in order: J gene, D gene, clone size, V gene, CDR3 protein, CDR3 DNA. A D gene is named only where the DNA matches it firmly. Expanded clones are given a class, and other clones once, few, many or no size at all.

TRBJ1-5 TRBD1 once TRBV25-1 CASSAGGGVSNQPQHF TGTGCCAGCAGTGCAGGGGGCGGGGTTAGCAATCAGCCCCAGCATTTT
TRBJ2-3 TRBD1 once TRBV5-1 CASSLAAGTGNTDTQYF TGCGCCAGCAGCTTGGCCGCGGGGACAGGGAACACAGATACGCAGTATTTT
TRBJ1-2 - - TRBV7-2 CASSLEAGVINYGYTF TGTGCCAGCAGCTTAGAGGCGGGGGTTATAAACTATGGCTACACCTTC
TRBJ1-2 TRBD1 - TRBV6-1 CASSEPPGQGSDGYTF TGTGCCAGCAGTGAACCCCCTGGACAGGGATCGGATGGCTACACCTTC
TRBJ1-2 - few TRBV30 CAWSVLADAYGYTF TGTGCCTGGAGTGTATTAGCGGATGCCTATGGCTACACCTTC
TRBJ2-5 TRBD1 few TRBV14 CASSHGTGGFETQYF TGTGCCAGCAGCCATGGGACAGGGGGCTTTGAGACCCAGTACTTC
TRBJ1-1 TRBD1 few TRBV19 CASSTRQGNTEAFF TGTGCCAGTAGTACCCGACAGGGGAACACTGAAGCTTTCTTT
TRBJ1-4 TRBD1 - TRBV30 CAWSPPRTGGLPTNEKLFF TGTGCCTGGAGCCCCCCAAGGACAGGGGGCCTCCCAACTAATGAAAAACTGTTTTTT
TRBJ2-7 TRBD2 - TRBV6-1 CASSGSGDPYEQYF TGTGCCAGCAGTGGGAGCGGGGATCCCTACGAGCAGTACTTC
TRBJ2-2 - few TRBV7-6 CASSPQTVGELFF TGTGCCAGCAGCCCCCAGACGGTCGGGGAGCTGTTTTTT
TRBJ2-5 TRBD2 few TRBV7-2 CASSPGTSGGAWTQYF TGTGCCAGCAGCCCAGGGACTAGCGGGGGGGCGTGGACCCAGTACTTC
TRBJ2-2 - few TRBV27 CASSLLRSNTGELFF TGTGCCAGCAGTTTATTACGTTCGAACACCGGGGAGCTGTTTTTT
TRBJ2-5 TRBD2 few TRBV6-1 CASQLAPRRETQYF TGTGCCAGTCAACTAGCGCCCCGAAGGGAGACCCAGTACTTC
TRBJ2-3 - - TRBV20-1 CSARGIWRGLFTDTQYF TGCAGTGCTAGGGGGATCTGGCGGGGGCTGTTCACAGATACGCAGTATTTT
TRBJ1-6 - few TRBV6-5 CASRYTGSNSPLHF TGTGCCAGCAGATACACAGGGTCCAATTCACCCCTCCACTTT
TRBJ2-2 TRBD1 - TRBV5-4 CASSFRTGINGELFF TGTGCCAGCAGCTTCCGGACAGGGATAAACGGGGAGCTGTTTTTT
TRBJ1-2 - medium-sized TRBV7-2 CASSLVVGQGNYGYTF TGTGCCAGCAGCTTAGTGGTCGGGCAGGGGAACTATGGCTACACCTTC
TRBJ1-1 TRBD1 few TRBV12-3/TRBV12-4 CASRPTGGITEAFF TGTGCCAGCAGGCCAACAGGGGGCATCACTGAAGCTTTCTTT
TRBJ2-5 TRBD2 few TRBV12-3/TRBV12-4 CASLGLARETQYF TGTGCCAGCTTAGGACTAGCGAGGGAGACCCAGTACTTC
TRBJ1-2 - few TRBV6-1 CASSVSQGTTNYGYTF TGTGCCAGCAGTGTTTCACAGGGCACCACTAACTATGGCTACACCTTC
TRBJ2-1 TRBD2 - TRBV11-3 CASSLALTSVGHNEQFF TGTGCCAGCAGCTTAGCCCTGACTAGCGTAGGGCACAATGAGCAGTTCTTC
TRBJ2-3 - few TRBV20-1 CSAGDRTDTQYF TGCAGTGCCGGGGATCGCACAGATACGCAGTATTTT
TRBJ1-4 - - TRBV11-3 CASSSRGPTNEKLFF TGTGCCAGCAGCTCCAGGGGTCCAACTAATGAAAAACTGTTTTTT
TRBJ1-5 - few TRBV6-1 CASSRDLTGNQPQHF TGTGCCAGCAGCCGGGATCTGACAGGAAATCAGCCCCAGCATTTT
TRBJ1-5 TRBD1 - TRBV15 CASSRTGTGAVNQPQHF TGTGCCAGCAGCAGAACCGGGACAGGGGCGGTCAATCAGCCCCAGCATTTT
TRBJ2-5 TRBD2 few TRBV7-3 CASSSGLAGGTQYF TGTGCCAGCAGCTCGGGACTAGCGGGGGGGACCCAGTACTTC
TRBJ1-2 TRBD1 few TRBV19 CASSIKQGAGYTF TGTGCCAGTAGTATTAAGCAGGGGGCTGGCTACACCTTC
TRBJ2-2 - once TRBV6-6 CASSYSSSPSSGFDTGELFF TGTGCCAGCAGTTACTCCAGTTCCCCCTCATCAGGGTTTGACACCGGGGAGCTGTTTTTT
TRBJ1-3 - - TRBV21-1 CASSKSVGVSGNTIYF TGTGCCAGCAGCAAAAGCGTGGGAGTCTCTGGAAACACCATATATTTT
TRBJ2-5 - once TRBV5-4 CASSLGAAISETQYF TGTGCCAGCAGCTTGGGGGCGGCTATATCGGAGACCCAGTACTTC
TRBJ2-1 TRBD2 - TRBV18 CASSPTSGAYYNEQFF TGTGCCAGCTCACCTACTAGCGGGGCTTACTACAATGAGCAGTTCTTC
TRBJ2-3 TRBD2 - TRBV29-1 CSVGESGGAEDTQYF TGCAGCGTTGGTGAAAGCGGGGGGGCTGAAGATACGCAGTATTTT
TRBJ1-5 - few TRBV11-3 CASSLVASQPQHF TGTGCCAGCAGCTTAGTAGCATCTCAGCCCCAGCATTTT
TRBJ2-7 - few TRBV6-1 CASSEGRRSYEQYF TGTGCCAGCAGTGAAGGACGGCGATCATACGAGCAGTACTTC
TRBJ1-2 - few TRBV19 CASSKGYGYTF TGTGCCAGTAGTAAGGGCTATGGCTACACCTTC
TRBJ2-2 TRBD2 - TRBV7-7 CASSPGTSGGAGGELFF TGTGCCAGCAGCCCCGGGACTAGCGGGGGGGCTGGCGGGGAGCTGTTTTTT
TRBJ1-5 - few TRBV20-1 CSALGVNQPQHF TGCAGTGCTCTAGGGGTCAATCAGCCCCAGCATTTT
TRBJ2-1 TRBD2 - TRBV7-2 CASSALAGGPQGNEQFF TGTGCCAGCAGCGCACTAGCGGGGGGGCCTCAGGGCAATGAGCAGTTCTTC
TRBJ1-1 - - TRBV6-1 CASSVPGDTEAFF TGTGCCAGCAGTGTTCCGGGGGACACTGAAGCTTTCTTT
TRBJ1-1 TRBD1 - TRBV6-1 CASRGTGNTEAFF TGTGCCAGCAGAGGGACAGGGAACACTGAAGCTTTCTTT
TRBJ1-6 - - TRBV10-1 CASSPLLNSTVSNSPLHF TGCGCCAGCAGTCCCCTCCTAAACTCGACAGTCTCCAATTCACCCCTCCACTTT
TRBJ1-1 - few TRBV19 CASSIGPFGQEAFF TGTGCCAGTAGTATTGGTCCGTTTGGGCAGGAAGCTTTCTTT
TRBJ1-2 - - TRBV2 CASSRSPDSAYGYTF TGTGCCAGCAGCAGGTCTCCGGACAGTGCTTATGGCTACACCTTC
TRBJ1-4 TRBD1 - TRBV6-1 CASRDRMREKLFF TGTGCCAGCAGGGACAGGATGCGTGAAAAACTGTTTTTT
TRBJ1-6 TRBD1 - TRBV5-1 CASRGTGGSDSPLHF TGCGCCAGCAGGGGGACAGGGGGCTCCGATTCACCCCTCCACTTT